Detailed here is one T cell receptor beta chain. In this sample, this clonotype turned up many times. Its antigen has not been determined. The sample holds no much larger clone one base away, and base qualities are not on file. This beta chain appears as a stray read in a library generated for alpha chains; its size is not informative. The entry originates in a study of spatial heterogeneity in lung cancer (dated by TCRdb to the late 2010s). Study-wide context: More beta-chain than alpha-chain transcripts were consistently detected, likely reflecting higher beta-chain transcript abundance. In non-small cell lung cancer, the study quantitatively compared TCR alpha and beta repertoires across several tumor regions, matched nontumor lung, and blood. The study linked features of the TCR repertoire to counts of nonsynonymous mutations, which were determined by whole-exome sequencing of tumor tissue. Both alpha and beta chains were TCR-sequenced in around 220 tumor regions, roughly 70 matched nontumor lung samples and around 50 PBMC samples obtained at surgery. In the raw uncorrected reads, each unique combination of TCR and UMI appeared more than ten times on average. The investigation overall reported the following: Additional single-cell paired TCR alpha and beta sequencing was considered necessary to confirm, at a functional level, the hypothesis that regional TCRs recognize regional mutations.

The time point label, as the study defines it: sample taken at primary tumor resection. For TCR sequencing, whole RNA was extracted from tumor and nontumor lung tissue, or from cryopreserved PBMC samples, and no cell sorting was done. The donors were more than 60 patients from the lung TRACERx cohort who had early-stage, untreated non-small cell lung cancer. A patient was chosen for TCR sequencing only when enough RNA was available from at least two tumor regions. A lung pathologist reviewed the tumor and adjacent nontumor lung specimens before the specimens were selected. Deletion took 0 bases off V and 5 bases off J, with a span of 14 bases between the germline ends. CDR1 DFQATT and CDR2 SNEGSKA were looked up in the germline V gene (reference sequence). The CDR3 holds 15 amino acids from the cysteine to the phenylalanine. The kept DNA is CDR3 alone, 45 bases in frame from the first base. The method was 5' RACE. Data came from a NextSeq 500. In the TCR library protocol, a unique molecular identifier was attached to each TCR cDNA molecule so that PCR and sequencing errors could be corrected. As for how the authors treated the data: TCR identification, UMI-based error correction and CDR3 extraction were performed with Decombinator tools. Expanded TCRs were defined as those above a frequency of 2 per 1,000, corresponding to the top 1% of the tumor frequency distribution. Renyi diversity was computed with the R vegan package after each repertoire had been subsampled 100 times to 5,000 TCRs. To build CDR3 similarity networks, amino acid triplet string-kernel similarity was used, and CDR3s were connected when their pairwise similarity was above 0.82. TCRdb redid the processing of the public reads, applying fastp at Q25 and MiXCR, and retained in-frame beta chains. A single entry per CDR3 protein holds the most common genes and DNA from its merged rows. TCRdb assigned the V and J calls; the authors' analysis was not used. This sample gives 9,500 to 15,000 distinct CDR3 sequences in total; approximately 6.2% of them show up just once. The leading ten clones occupy 9% to 12% of the sample.

The chain joins TRBV20-1 to TRBJ2-4; the D gene is not confidently resolved. The sequencing here drew on normal lung tissue next to the tumor, taken at surgery. The TCR was taken from a male donor with early-stage non-small cell lung cancer. The CDR3 loop reads CSARDLETNQNIQYF. The DNA reads TGCAGTGCTAGAGATCTAGAGACCAATCAAAACATTCAGTACTTC.